This entry lists 27 T cell receptor beta chains sequenced from one sample in a study of shared clonotypes between healthy human individuals. Sequencing was performed with immunoSEQ multiplex PCR; in TCRdb, only in-frame clones are kept and a portion is missing. This sample has about 2.3 million clones, with approximately 93% found just once. The sequenced material came from naive CD4+ T cells from PBMCs. The subset denotes: CD45RA+ positively selected. The receptor set was obtained from a young man in good health. Some clones in this sample may be carry-over from other donors' samples.

The sample holds one count of this clone. The chain is built from TRBV7-2 and TRBJ2-7; D is unresolved. Germline-derived CDR1 and CDR2 are SGHTA and FQGNSA. The CDR3 is 15 residues long. V lost 5 bases and J lost 1, with 15 bases in between. The CDR3 region has the DNA TGTGCCAGCAGCCCGTCCCTTGTGAGTTCCTACGAGCAGTACTTC. Translated, it gives CASSPSLVSSYEQYF.

V is TRBV4-3 and J is TRBJ1-4, with D tentatively TRBD1 (6 bases). Germline V CDR1 and CDR2: LGHNA, YSLEER. The CDR3 totals 16 residues. V was trimmed by 0 bases and J by 0 bases, leaving 8 bases between them. CDR3 coding DNA: TGCGCCAGCAGCCAAGAGCCAGGGGCAACTAATGAAAAACTGTTTTTT. This sequence encodes CASSQEPGATNEKLFF.

The chain has TRBV10-1 and TRBJ2-7, with 8 nucleotides matching TRBD2. From germline, CDR1 is WNHNN and CDR2 SYGVQD (reference sequence). The CDR3 is 16 residues long. The junction had 11 bases not matched to a gene; V was cut back by 3 bases and J by 4 bases. Written as DNA, the CDR3 is TGCGCCAGCAGTGAAAGTTTGGCACGGGGGGGTTACGAGCAGTACTTC. This gives the protein CASSESLARGGYEQYF.

The chain has TRBV11-2 and TRBJ1-1; no firm D call. This CDR3 is 12 amino acids long. Trimming left V 5 bases short and J 5 bases short, with 9 bases between. CDR1 and CDR2 (germline): SGHAT, FQNNGV. The CDR3 is CASSPFGTEAFF. The DNA for the CDR3 is TGTGCCAGCAGCCCCTTTGGTACTGAAGCTTTCTTT.

CDR3 amino acids: CASSPGGWGTSYEQYF. Here the CDR3 DNA reads TGTGCCAGCAGCCCCGGGGGTTGGGGGACCTCCTACGAGCAGTACTTC. This chain connects TRBV28 to TRBJ2-7, with TRBD2 as a possible D gene (6 bases). The ends were cut back, 6 bases at V and 0 bases at J, with 18 bases in the middle. The germline V gene has CDR1 MDHEN and CDR2 SYDVKM. The CDR3 runs to 16 residues. Looking up the rest from reference TRBV28 and TRBJ2-7 gives the full variable domain: DVKVTQSSRYLVKRTGEKVFLECVQDMDHENMFWYRQDPGLGLRLIYFSYDVKMKEKGDIPEGYSVSREKKERFSLILESASTNQTSMYLCASSPGGWGTSYEQYFGPGTRLTVT.

To note about this clone: The sample carries other DNA sequences with the same CDR3. The chain joins TRBV7-9 to TRBJ2-3, with D perhaps assigned TRBD1 or TRBD2 (5 bases each). V gave up 3 bases and J gave up 6 bases, with 7 bases separating them. The CDR3 spans 12 residues. Germline CDR1 SEHNR, CDR2 FQNEAQ (reference sequence). DNA of the CDR3: TGTGCCAGCAGCTTGGGACCGGATACGCAGTATTTT. Protein product: CASSLGPDTQYF.

This chain links TRBV19 with TRBJ2-2; the match to TRBD1 covers 10 bases. The V segment lost 3 bases and the J segment 4 bases; nucleotides outside the gene matches: 20. CDR1 is LNHDA and CDR2 is SQIVND in the germline V gene (reference sequence). CDR3 length equals 21 residues. CDR3 nucleotides: TGTGCCAGTAGTATCTTGCGGGGACAGGGGCATCCCGGCAAGCGCACCGGGGAGCTGTTTTTT. Translated: CASSILRGQGHPGKRTGELFF. Looking up the rest from reference TRBV19 and TRBJ2-2 gives the full variable domain: DGGITQSPKYLFRKEGQNVTLSCEQNLNHDAMYWYRQDPGQGLRLIYYSQIVNDFQKGDIAEGYSVSREKKESFPLTVTSAQKNPTAFYLCASSILRGQGHPGKRTGELFFGEGSRLTVL.

V is TRBV5-4 and J is TRBJ2-3; TRBD2 matches at 12 bases. Germline V gene data show CDR1 as SGHNT and CDR2 as YYREEE (reference sequence). This CDR3 contains 16 residues. Unmatched junction bases numbered 8, after V lost 3 bases and J lost 6 bases. CDR3 DNA: TGTGCCAGCAGCTCCCGACTAGCGGGAGTAGGGGATACGCAGTATTTT. Translated: CASSSRLAGVGDTQYF.

This clone was counted a single time. The chain uses TRBV5-1 and TRBJ2-5; TRBD2 matches 8 bases. The germline V gene encodes CDR1 SGHRS and CDR2 YFSETQ. The J segment lost 5 bases and the V segment lost 4 bases, leaving 13 bases of the junction unmatched. The CDR3 contains 16 residues. The CDR3 region is CASSRPGTRPGETQYF. CDR3 in DNA: TGCGCCAGCAGCCGCCCAGGGACTAGACCCGGGGAGACCCAGTACTTC.

Only one count was recorded for this clone. The V and J genes are TRBV6-1 and TRBJ2-3, with TRBD2 identical over 7 bases. CDR1 and CDR2 from the germline V gene are MNHNS and SASEGT. After removal of 1 base from V and 0 bases from J, the junction contained 4 bases not matched to a gene. CDR3 length: 16 amino acids. The CDR3 DNA is TGTGCCAGCAGTGAAGTTGCGGGAGAGAGCACAGATACGCAGTATTTT. Translating it yields CASSEVAGESTDTQYF.

This clone turned up a few times. The chain links TRBV5-4 to TRBJ2-4; the D gene could be TRBD1 or TRBD2 (5 bases each). Trimming cost V 0 bases and J 7 bases, with 11 bases left between them. Germline V gives CDR1 SGHNT, CDR2 YYREEE (reference sequence). This CDR3 region has 14 residues. CDR3 sequence (DNA): TGTGCCAGCAGCTTGGGGCAGTGGGGGAACATTCAGTACTTC. Translated: CASSLGQWGNIQYF.

The chain joins TRBV28 to TRBJ2-1; D might be TRBD2 (5 bases). V was cut by 4 bases and J by 5 bases, with 21 bases left in between. Germline CDR1 MDHEN, CDR2 SYDVKM. The CDR3 length is 17 residues. The CDR3 is CASSSEALAGRDNEQFF. The CDR3 region has the DNA TGTGCCAGCAGTTCTGAAGCCCTAGCAGGCCGAGACAATGAGCAGTTCTTC. Full variable domain (missing parts from reference TRBV28 and TRBJ2-1): DVKVTQSSRYLVKRTGEKVFLECVQDMDHENMFWYRQDPGLGLRLIYFSYDVKMKEKGDIPEGYSVSREKKERFSLILESASTNQTSMYLCASSSEALAGRDNEQFFGPGTRLTVL.

The chain is built from TRBV4-1 and TRBJ2-1; 10 nucleotides match TRBD2. The germline CDR1 and CDR2 sequences are MGHRA and YSYEKL. The CDR3 extends over 15 amino acids. The J segment lost 7 bases and the V segment lost 6 bases, leaving 9 bases of the junction unmatched. This CDR3 is CASSPSGSSRNEQFF. CDR3 coding DNA: TGCGCCAGCAGTCCTAGCGGGAGCTCCAGGAATGAGCAGTTCTTC.

The V and J genes are TRBV4-1 and TRBJ2-1, with 12 positions matching TRBD2. The V and J ends lost 3 bases and 6 bases, in that order; junction bases with no gene match: 3. CDR1 and CDR2 (germline): MGHRA, YSYEKL. The CDR3 contains 15 residues. The CDR3 nucleotides are TGCGCCAGCAGCCATAGACTAGCGGGAGCCAATGAGCAGTTCTTC. Its translation is CASSHRLAGANEQFF.

This sequence joins TRBV27 and TRBJ2-3, with 10 bases identical to TRBD2. With 9 bases clipped from V and 2 bases from J, the junction kept 5 bases outside the gene matches. Germline V gene sequence: CDR1 MNHEY, CDR2 SMNVEV (reference sequence). The CDR3 covers 14 residues. CDR3 protein: CASRLAGATDTQYF. CDR3 DNA sequence: TGTGCCAGTAGGCTAGCGGGGGCCACAGATACGCAGTATTTT.

The chain recombines TRBV25-1 with TRBJ1-5; D uncertain. V was pared by 3 bases and J by 0 bases, with 9 bases between. Per germline, CDR1 MGHDK and CDR2 SYGVNS. The CDR3 totals 15 residues. The CDR3 coding sequence is TGTGCCAGCAGTGATACTCGGTATAGCAATCAGCCCCAGCATTTT. It specifies CASSDTRYSNQPQHF.

Here the CDR3 reads CAGGGNSNQPQHF. In DNA, the CDR3 is TGTGCCGGAGGGGGGAATAGCAATCAGCCCCAGCATTTT. The chain links TRBV6-6 to TRBJ1-5; tentatively, D is TRBD1 (6 bases). The germline gives CDR1 MNHNY, CDR2 SVGAGI (reference sequence). This CDR3 is 13 amino acids long. Trimming cost V 11 bases and J 0 bases, with 11 bases left between them.

CDR3 nucleotide sequence: TGTGCCAGCAGCTTAACTTTTAGTGTGTATGGGGATTCGGAAAAACTGTTTTTT. Translated: CASSLTFSVYGDSEKLFF. V usage is TRBV7-6 and J usage is TRBJ1-4; D remains ambiguous. V lost 2 bases and J 8 bases, leaving 24 bases between the germline ends. The V gene's germline CDR1 is SGHVS and CDR2 FNYEAQ. The CDR3 covers 18 residues. The full variable domain, in which reference TRBV7-6 and TRBJ1-4 provide the parts outside the CDR3, is GAGVSQSPRYKVTKRGQDVALRCDPISGHVSLYWYRQALGQGPEFLTYFNYEAQQDKSGLPNDRFSAERPEGSISTLTIQRTEQRDSAMYRCASSLTFSVYGDSEKLFFGSGTQLSVL.

CDR3 amino acids: CASGDRGQGNEKLFF. The DNA of the CDR3 is TGTGCTAGTGGTGACCGGGGACAGGGTAATGAAAAACTGTTTTTT. The genes are TRBV12-5 and TRBJ1-4; 9 bases agree with TRBD1. The V and J ends lost 5 bases and 4 bases, in that order; junction bases with no gene match: 5. The V gene's germline CDR1 is LGHNT and CDR2 FRNRAP. The CDR3 is made up of 15 amino acids.

The chain uses TRBV9 and TRBJ2-1; 10 bases are shared with TRBD2. Germline trimming cut 4 bases from V and 7 bases from J; bases unmatched to any gene: 8. Per germline, CDR1 SGDLS and CDR2 YYNGEE. The CDR3 has 15 amino acids. Here the CDR3 reads CASSFSGRAFNEQFF. Written as DNA, the CDR3 is TGTGCCAGCAGCTTCAGCGGGAGGGCCTTTAATGAGCAGTTCTTC.

This clone appeared a single time. This rearrangement joins TRBV28 to TRBJ2-7; D is uncertain. CDR1 and CDR2 from the germline V gene are MDHEN and SYDVKM. V was cut by 3 bases and J by 1 base, with 10 bases left in between. This CDR3 contains 14 residues. CDR3 coding DNA: TGTGCCAGCAGTTTTTTGGGCGCTTCCTACGAGCAGTACTTC. This gives the protein CASSFLGASYEQYF.

The chain carries TRBV9 and TRBJ2-1; 8 bases align to TRBD2. Germline lookup yields CDR1 SGDLS and CDR2 YYNGEE. The V gene end was trimmed by 4 bases and the J gene end by 5 bases; junction bases not matched to a gene: 8. This CDR3 is 15 amino acids long. CDR3 bases: TGTGCCAGCAGCCCCCAAGTCGGGAGGGACAATGAGCAGTTCTTC. Translating gives CASSPQVGRDNEQFF. The full variable domain, completed using reference TRBV9 and TRBJ2-1, is DSGVTQTPKHLITATGQRVTLRCSPRSGDLSVYWYQQSLDQGLQFLIQYYNGEERAKGNILERFSAQQFPDLHSELNLSSLELGDSALYFCASSPQVGRDNEQFFGPGTRLTVL.

The chain recombines TRBV11-2 with TRBJ2-1; unclear D gene. V lost 5 bases and J 8 bases, leaving 10 bases between the germline ends. The CDR3 spans 12 residues. Looked up from germline, CDR1 is SGHAT and CDR2 is FQNNGV. CDR3 DNA sequence: TGTGCCAGCAGCGCCCTTGGCGATGAGCAGTTCTTC. Protein sequence: CASSALGDEQFF.

The chain uses TRBV14 and TRBJ2-5; D call uncertain. The CDR3 is 16 residues long. Germline loops: CDR1 SGHDN, CDR2 FVKESK. V was trimmed by 1 base and J by 0 bases, leaving 12 bases between them. The DNA of the CDR3 is TGTGCCAGCAGCCAAGTCTCCAGGCAGAACCAAGAGACCCAGTACTTC. Encoded protein: CASSQVSRQNQETQYF.

A word on this clone: Different DNA sequences within this sample yield the same CDR3. This chain connects TRBV5-1 to TRBJ2-7; TRBD1 aligns across 8 bases. The CDR3 is 15 amino acids. The V segment lost 3 bases and the J segment 0 bases; nucleotides outside the gene matches: 5. CDR1 SGHRS and CDR2 YFSETQ come from the germline V gene. CDR3 coding DNA: TGCGCCAGCAGCTCCCGGACAGGGAGCTCCTACGAGCAGTACTTC. This encodes CASSSRTGSSYEQYF.

The chain uses TRBV27 and TRBJ2-7; weak D call: TRBD1 (6 bases). CDR1 and CDR2 (germline): MNHEY, SMNVEV (reference sequence). The CDR3 consists of 14 residues. Trimming took 9 bases from V and 4 from J, leaving 19 bases between them. CDR3 protein: CASRRTGIVYEQYF. CDR3 coding DNA: TGTGCCAGTCGAAGAACAGGGATAGTTTACGAGCAGTACTTC.

V gene TRBV28 combines with J gene TRBJ1-5; 9 nucleotides align to TRBD1. Per the germline V gene, CDR1 is MDHEN and CDR2 is SYDVKM. Trimming cost V 5 bases and J 6 bases; bases outside gene matches: 5. The CDR3 is made up of 14 amino acids. CDR3 protein: CASSPTTGGQPQHF. The CDR3 DNA sequence: TGTGCCAGCAGTCCTACGACAGGGGGTCAGCCCCAGCATTTT.